This TCR beta chain was captured in a study of ipilimumab plus nivolumab after autologous stem cell transplantation (dated by TCRdb to the early 2020s). The study in broad terms: Trial patients received a median of about 5 ipilimumab doses and 8 nivolumab doses. Primary refractory and relapsed disease were included in the DLBCL cohort, with 18-month progression-free survival of around 88% and 27%, respectively. Patients with high-risk diffuse large B cell lymphoma, mature T cell lymphoma, or multiple myeloma undergoing autologous transplant were enrolled in the trial. The intent-to-treat population of the trial was made up of a few dozen patients.

CDR1 and CDR2 (SGHVS, FQNEAQ) derive from the germline V gene. From the cysteine up to the phenylalanine, the CDR3 has a length of 16 residues. The read is trimmed to its CDR3 DNA, 48 bases read in frame from base 1. The V and J ends are trimmed by 2 bases and 2 bases, leaving 14 bases between them. The library was generated by the immunoSEQ multiplex PCR assay. TCRdb retrieved this table from immuneACCESS and kept in-frame rearrangements only. Not all clones are present; in checked studies, unresolved V genes account for under half, and no reason is known for the remainder. For this sample there are around 21,000 clones; 65% to 85% appear just once. Over 5.5% of the sample is taken by the ten largest. Note on this clone: Its antigen is still unknown. Per-nucleotide qualities are absent, and no much larger clonotype sits a single base away.

Checkpoint therapy began 14 to 28 days after autologous transplant, with ipilimumab given at 1 mg/kg intravenously on day 1 of selected weeks. Nivolumab was given at 3 mg/kg intravenously on day 1 of weeks 1, 4, 7, 10, and every two weeks through week 26. This was a Phase Ib clinical trial that tested ipilimumab plus nivolumab, given as combined checkpoint inhibition, for consolidation following autologous stem cell transplantation. Study-wide findings and limitations: The authors stated that profiles of the T cell receptor repertoire, regulatory T cell phenotype and gut microbiota provided a biologic rationale for studying this approach further. The authors concluded that, as post-transplant consolidation, combined checkpoint inhibition appeared tolerable.

The rearranged chain carries TRBV7-8 and TRBJ2-3; the D element might be TRBD1 or TRBD2, as each aligns at 5 bases. This material consisted of PBMCs, taken in a trial of ipilimumab plus nivolumab as post-transplant consolidation. This clonotype was obtained from a male donor with diffuse large B-cell lymphoma. CDR3 region: CASSLWDPRDTDTQYF. The nucleotide sequence reads TGTGCCAGCAGCTTATGGGACCCCAGGGACACAGATACGCAGTATTTT. Reference TRBV7-8 and TRBJ2-3 genes cover what lies past the CDR3, so the full variable domain is GAGVSQSPRYKVAKRGQDVALRCDPISGHVSLFWYQQALGQGPEFLTYFQNEAQLDKSGLPSDRFFAERPEGSVSTLKIQRTQQEDSAVYLCASSLWDPRDTDTQYFGPGTRLTVL.